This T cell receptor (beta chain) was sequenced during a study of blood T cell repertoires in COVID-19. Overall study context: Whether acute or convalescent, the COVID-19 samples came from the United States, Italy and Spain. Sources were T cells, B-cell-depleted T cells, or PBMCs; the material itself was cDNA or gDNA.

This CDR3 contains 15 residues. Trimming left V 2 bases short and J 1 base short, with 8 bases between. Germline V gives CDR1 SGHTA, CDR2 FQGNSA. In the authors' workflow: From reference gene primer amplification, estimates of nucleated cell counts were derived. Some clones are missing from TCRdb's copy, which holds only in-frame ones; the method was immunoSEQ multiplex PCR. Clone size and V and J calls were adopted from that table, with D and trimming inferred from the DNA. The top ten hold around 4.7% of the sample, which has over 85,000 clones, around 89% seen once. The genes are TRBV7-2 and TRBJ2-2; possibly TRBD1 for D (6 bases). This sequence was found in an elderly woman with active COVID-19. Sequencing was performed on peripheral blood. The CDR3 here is CASSLSGQNTGELFF. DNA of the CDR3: TGTGCCAGCAGCTTATCGGGACAGAACACCGGGGAGCTGTTTTTT.